Below, 2 T cell receptor beta chains from the same sample are listed, as sequenced in a study of Tregs in tolerant kidney transplant recipients. This table comes from immunoSEQ multiplex PCR, and its TCRdb copy is limited to in-frame clones, with some not included. Here the sample spans 120,000 or so clones, roughly 92% being singletons. Sequenced sample: CD4+ T cells from blood. These receptor sequences come from a human donor in good health.

The V gene is TRBV5-4, the J gene TRBJ2-5; the match to TRBD2 covers 7 bases. CDR3 size: 13 residues. The junction had 5 bases not matched to a gene; V was cut back by 4 bases and J by 5 bases. CDR1 SGHNT and CDR2 YYREEE come from the germline V gene (reference sequence). The CDR3 sequence: CASSLAARETQYF. The CDR3, as DNA: TGTGCCAGCAGCCTAGCGGCCCGGGAGACCCAGTACTTC.

The CDR3 loop reads CASSVGLAGNSYEQYF. Written as DNA, the CDR3 is TGTGCCAGCAGTGTGGGACTAGCGGGGAACTCCTACGAGCAGTACTTC. This chain connects TRBV6-1 to TRBJ2-7; 13 bases map to TRBD2. The CDR3 sequence is 16 residues long. V lost 4 bases and J lost 0; bases outside the gene matches: 3. Germline CDR1 and CDR2: MNHNS and SASEGT.